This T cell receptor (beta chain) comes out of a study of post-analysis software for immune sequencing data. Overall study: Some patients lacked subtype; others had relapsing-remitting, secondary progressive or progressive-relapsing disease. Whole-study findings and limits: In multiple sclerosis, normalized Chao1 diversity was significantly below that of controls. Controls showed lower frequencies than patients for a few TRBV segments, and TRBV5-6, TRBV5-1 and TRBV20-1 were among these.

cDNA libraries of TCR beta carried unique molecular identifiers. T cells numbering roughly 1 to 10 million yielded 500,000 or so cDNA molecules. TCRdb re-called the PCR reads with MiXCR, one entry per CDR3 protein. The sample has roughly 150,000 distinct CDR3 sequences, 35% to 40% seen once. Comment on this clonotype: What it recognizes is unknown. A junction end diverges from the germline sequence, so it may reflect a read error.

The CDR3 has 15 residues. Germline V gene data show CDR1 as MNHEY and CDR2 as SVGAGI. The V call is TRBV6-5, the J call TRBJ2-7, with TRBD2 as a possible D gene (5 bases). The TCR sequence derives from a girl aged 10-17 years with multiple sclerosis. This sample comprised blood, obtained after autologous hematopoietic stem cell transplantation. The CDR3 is CAGSYAFGESYEQYF. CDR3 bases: TGTGCCGGCAGTTACGCCTTTGGGGAGTCCTACGAGCAGTACTTC.